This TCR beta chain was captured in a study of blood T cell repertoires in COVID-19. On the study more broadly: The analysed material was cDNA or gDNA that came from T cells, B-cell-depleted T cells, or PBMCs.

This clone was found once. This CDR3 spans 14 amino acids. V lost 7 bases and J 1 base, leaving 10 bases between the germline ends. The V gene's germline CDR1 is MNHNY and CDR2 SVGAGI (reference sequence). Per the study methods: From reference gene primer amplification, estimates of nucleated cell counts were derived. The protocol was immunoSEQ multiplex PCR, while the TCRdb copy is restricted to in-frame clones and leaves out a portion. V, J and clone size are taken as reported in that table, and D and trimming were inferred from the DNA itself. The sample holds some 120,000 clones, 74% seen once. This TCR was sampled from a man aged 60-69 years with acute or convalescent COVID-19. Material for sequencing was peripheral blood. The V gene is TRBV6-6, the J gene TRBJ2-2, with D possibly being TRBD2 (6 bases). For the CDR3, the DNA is TGTGCCAGCATGAGTAGCGGGAACACCGGGGAGCTGTTTTTT. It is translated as CASMSSGNTGELFF.